The table lists the clone carrying this T cell receptor (beta chain) with a few counts. These data are taken from a study of blood T cell repertoires in COVID-19. Using immunoSEQ multiplex PCR, the repertoire was profiled, and TCRdb retains in-frame clones only, with some absent. The sample yields hundreds of thousands of clones, 70% to 85% seen once. The ends lost 4 bases at V and 5 bases at J; junction bases unmatched: 11. Germline V lookup: CDR1 MNHNS, CDR2 SASEGT. The CDR3 covers 16 residues. The sample was peripheral blood. The genes are TRBV6-1 and TRBJ1-2, with 9 bases fitting TRBD1. The TCR sequence derives from a woman of 80 years or more with acute or convalescent COVID-19. For the CDR3, the DNA is TGTGCCAGCAGTGGAGAAATGGGACAGGGATTTTATGGCTACACCTTC. It specifies CASSGEMGQGFYGYTF.